The clone carrying this T cell receptor (beta chain) was seen a handful of times. Its antigen is undetermined. The genes and germline here are from mouse. The read halts 1 residue ahead of the CDR3 end, with the missing end drawn from the germline J gene. TCRdb keeps only in-frame clones here, not all; method: immunoSEQ multiplex PCR. The sample holds approximately 6,600 clones, about 48% seen once. The data stem from a study of tissue T cells after allogeneic stem cell transplantation. The germline gives CDR1 SGHSN, CDR2 HYEKVE. The CDR3 has 14 residues. Trimming cost V 3 bases and J 0 bases, with 7 bases left between them. Study-wide points: In patients and mice, blood and spleen missed much of tissue repertoire. Which tissue TCRs were alloreactive or antigen-specific was not determined. Some clones might be persisting host cells.

Time point here: mouse harvest day 7 after allogeneic transplant. The graft held 10^6 splenic CD5+ T cells and 10^7 T-cell-depleted bone marrow cells. Tissues came from B6→BALB/c major-mismatch GVHD mice at day 7 or 14. The rearrangement joins TRBV12-1 to TRBJ1-4; D may be TRBD1 (5 bases). The TCR originated in a female BALB/c mouse given C57BL/6 T cells with graft-versus-host disease after an allogeneic hematopoietic cell transplant. The sample taken for sequencing was lymph node tissue. CDR3 amino acids: CASSTGISNERLFF. The CDR3 bases that were read are TGTGCCAGCTCTACAGGAATTTCCAACGAAAGATTATTT.